This T cell receptor (beta chain) is from a study of T cell repertoires in cytomegalovirus infection. About the research overall: Public TCR beta signatures marked donors with CMV infection and the matching HLA. Study-level points and caveats: Individuals carrying CMV plus the relevant HLA were identified by cumulative frequency of public TCR beta families. Dominant in the ex vivo response were TCR beta clonotypes restricted by HLA-C and specific for CMV.

Note on this clonotype: Antigen specificity is unknown.

TCRdb re-derived calls from the reads in MiXCR, one entry per CDR3 protein. Here the sample spans around 330,000 distinct CDR3 sequences, roughly 15% being singletons. Input material: PBMCs. This TCR derives from a human donor in good health (CMV status not recorded). Some clones in this sample may be carry-over from other donors' samples.

The chain's CDR3 is CASSVQGETYEQYF. The CDR3 DNA reads TGTGCCAGCAGCGTACAGGGGGAAACCTACGAGCAGTACTTC. The rearrangement joins TRBV7-9 to TRBJ2-7; TRBD1 matches 8 bases. The V gene's germline CDR1 is SEHNR and CDR2 FQNEAQ (reference sequence). This CDR3 has 14 amino acids. V lost 5 bases, J lost 2 bases, and 5 bases stayed unmatched.